The source of this T cell receptor (beta chain) is a study of CD8 T cells in Susac syndrome. The sequenced target, TCR beta, came from blood CD8+ and CD4+ T cells. It was healthy donors who served as the controls, matched for age and sex. Trimming removed 4 bases from V and 3 bases from J, with 13 bases in between. Germline V lookup: CDR1 SGHDT, CDR2 YYEEEE. The CDR3 spans 14 residues. A quantity of about 0.45 to 1 ug RNA underwent reverse transcription using random hexamers. An immunoSEQ multiplex PCR generated amplified TCR beta CDR3 products spanning 54 Vbeta and 13 Jbeta. Each CDR3 protein gets one entry after TCRdb re-called the immunoSEQ multiplex PCR reads with MiXCR. The table lists 100,000 to 150,000 distinct CDR3 sequences, 90% to 95% of them singletons.

Sequencing was done on a sample of CD4+ T cells from PBMCs. The J gene is TRBJ2-5, the V gene TRBV5-6, with TRBD2 as a possible D gene (5 bases). The receptor comes from a human donor in good health. As DNA, the CDR3 is TGTGCCAGCAGCACTAAGAGGGTTAAAGAGACCCAGTACTTC. Residues: CASSTKRVKETQYF.